This T cell receptor (beta chain) is drawn from a study of blood T cell repertoires in COVID-19. Study-wide background: Specimens from acute and convalescent COVID-19 originated in the United States, Italy and Spain.

The V end was cut by 4 bases, the J end by 2 bases, with 9 bases between. Germline CDR1 SNHLY, CDR2 FYNNEI. There are 14 residues in the CDR3. Original processing methods: Reference gene primer amplification yielded estimated nucleated cell counts. Clones were read by immunoSEQ multiplex PCR, and TCRdb kept only the in-frame ones, dropping some. The V and J calls and the clone size are those of that table, but D and trimming were determined from the DNA. The sample includes about 160,000 clones, 82% of them seen just once. Seattle patients were enrolled during active infection and followed longitudinally.

The V and J genes are TRBV2 and TRBJ1-5; D is perhaps TRBD1 (5 bases). The specimen sequenced was peripheral blood. The sequence derives from a woman aged 40 to 49 with COVID-19, enrolled during active disease. The CDR3, as DNA: TGTGCCAGCAGTGGTCCGGGGGGCAATCAGCCCCAGCATTTT. As protein: CASSGPGGNQPQHF.